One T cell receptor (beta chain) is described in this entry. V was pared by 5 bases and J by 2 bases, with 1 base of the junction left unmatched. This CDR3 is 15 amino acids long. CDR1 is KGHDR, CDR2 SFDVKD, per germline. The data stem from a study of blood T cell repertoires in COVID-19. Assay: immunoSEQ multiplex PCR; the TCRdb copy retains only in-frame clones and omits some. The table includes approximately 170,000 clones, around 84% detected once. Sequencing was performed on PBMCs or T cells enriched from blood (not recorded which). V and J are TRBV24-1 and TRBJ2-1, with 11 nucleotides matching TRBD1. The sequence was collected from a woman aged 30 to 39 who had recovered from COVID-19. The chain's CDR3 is CATSGGQGAYNEQFF. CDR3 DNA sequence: TGTGCCACCAGTGGGGGACAGGGGGCCTACAATGAGCAGTTCTTC.